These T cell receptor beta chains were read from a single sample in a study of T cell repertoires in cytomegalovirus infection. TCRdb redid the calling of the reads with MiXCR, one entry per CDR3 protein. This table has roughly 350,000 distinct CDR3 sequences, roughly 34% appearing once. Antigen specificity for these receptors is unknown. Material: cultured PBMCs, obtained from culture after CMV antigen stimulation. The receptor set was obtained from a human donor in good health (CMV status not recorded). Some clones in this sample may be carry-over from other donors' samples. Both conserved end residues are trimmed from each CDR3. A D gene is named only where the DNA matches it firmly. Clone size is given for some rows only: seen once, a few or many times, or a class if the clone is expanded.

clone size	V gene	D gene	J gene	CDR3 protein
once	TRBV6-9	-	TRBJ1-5	ASIVGDQPQH
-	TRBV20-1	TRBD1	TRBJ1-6	SARKTGPNSPLH
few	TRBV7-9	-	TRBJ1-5	ASSLVANQPQH
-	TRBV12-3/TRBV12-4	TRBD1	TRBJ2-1	ASSPRKGAGEQF
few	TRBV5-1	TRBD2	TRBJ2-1	ASSLASTSESSYNEQF
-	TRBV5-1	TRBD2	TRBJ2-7	ASSLQPGLADHSYEQY
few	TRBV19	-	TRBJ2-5	ASSVDSLQETQY
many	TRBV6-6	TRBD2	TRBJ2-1	ASSWRVVPSGSGRRNEQF
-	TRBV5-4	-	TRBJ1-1	ASTPLPDANTEAF
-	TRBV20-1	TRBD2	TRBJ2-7	SAQSPTSGRAVSSYEQY
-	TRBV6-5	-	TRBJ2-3	ASSYRLVADTQY
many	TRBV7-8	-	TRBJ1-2	ASSSLKDTLLYGYT
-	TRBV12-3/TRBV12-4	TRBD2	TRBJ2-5	ASSPGYSGRVGETQY
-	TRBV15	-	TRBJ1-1	ATSRDLGGNTEAF
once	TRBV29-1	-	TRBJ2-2	SVESGQYNTGELF
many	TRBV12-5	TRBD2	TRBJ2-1	ASGLVQLAGTYNEQF
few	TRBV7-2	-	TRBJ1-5	ASSYQVGEGPQH
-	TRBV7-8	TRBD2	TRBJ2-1	ASSLEPSGGYNEQF
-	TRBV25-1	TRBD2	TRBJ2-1	ASSEWISGSVILDNEQF
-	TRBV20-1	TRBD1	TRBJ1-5	SANRDRDQPQH
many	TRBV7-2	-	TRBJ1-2	ASSLEKGANYGYT
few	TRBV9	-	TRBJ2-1	ASSVASGSTAVFSYNEQF
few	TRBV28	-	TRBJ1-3	ASSQTGTGNTIY
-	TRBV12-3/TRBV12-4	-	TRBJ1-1	ASSLRRANTEAF
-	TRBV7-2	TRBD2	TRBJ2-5	ASSTQAGVGETQY
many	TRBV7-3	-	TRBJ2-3	ASSSSGTDTQY
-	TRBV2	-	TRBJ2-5	ASNDRTGTQY
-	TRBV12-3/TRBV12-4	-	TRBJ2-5	ASSYPGRQETQY
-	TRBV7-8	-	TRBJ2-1	TSSRLAGGVGYNEQF
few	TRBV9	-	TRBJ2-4	ASSENGWDKNIQY
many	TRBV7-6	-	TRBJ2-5	ASSLGTIQETQY
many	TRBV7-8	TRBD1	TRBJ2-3	ASADRHTDTQY
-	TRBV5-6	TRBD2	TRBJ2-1	ASSLRASGAGGNEQF
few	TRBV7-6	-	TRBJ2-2	ASSPTGVTNTGELF
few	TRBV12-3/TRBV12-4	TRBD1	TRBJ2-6	ASGTGTTNVLT
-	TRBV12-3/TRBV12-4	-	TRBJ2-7	ASSSYWTASYEQY
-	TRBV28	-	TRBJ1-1	ASSLAPGTEAF
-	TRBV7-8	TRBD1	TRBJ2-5	ASSSRRDRTQETQY